Presented here are 9 T cell receptor beta chains from one specimen sequenced in a study of cytomegalovirus exposure and HLA in healthy donors. Primers: 60 Vbeta forward and 13 Jbeta reverse. TCRdb's table, derived via immunoSEQ multiplex PCR, lists solely in-frame clones and lacks some. Seen here are some 100,000 clones, around three quarters observed once, and the top ten hold around 9.9%. The sequenced sample consisted of PBMCs. The source of these receptors is a man aged 35 to 55 in good health and CMV-seropositive.

The sample holds a few counts of this clone. V and J are TRBV9 and TRBJ2-2; TRBD1 matches 8 bases. Unmatched junction bases numbered 3, after V lost 3 bases and J lost 5 bases. The CDR3 totals 14 residues. From germline, CDR1 is SGDLS and CDR2 YYNGEE. The CDR3 reads CASSADRETGELFF. The CDR3 nucleotides read TGTGCCAGCAGCGCGGACAGGGAAACCGGGGAGCTGTTTTTT.

Only one count was recorded for this clone. The chain recombines TRBV9 with TRBJ2-2, with TRBD2 matching over 10 bases. V shed 3 bases, J shed 0 bases, and the junction held 14 bases outside the gene matches. The germline V gene has CDR1 SGDLS and CDR2 YYNGEE. The CDR3 covers 20 residues. CDR3 region: CASSDQRRAGGITNTGELFF. CDR3 nucleotides: TGTGCCAGCAGCGACCAGAGACGAGCGGGGGGGATAACGAACACCGGGGAGCTGTTTTTT.

The chain couples TRBV21-1 to TRBJ1-2. TRBV21-1 is a listed pseudogene. The CDR3 contains 15 residues. Here the CDR3 reads CASSNPSSVIYGYTF. CDR3 sequence (DNA): TGTGCCAGCAGCAATCCGTCCAGCGTAATCTATGGCTACACCTTC.

This CDR3 reads CSARTGIGFF. The CDR3 DNA reads as TGCAGTGCCAGGACAGGGATTGGTTTCTTT. The gene calls are TRBV20-1 and TRBJ1-1; 8 nucleotides align to TRBD1. The length of the CDR3 is 10 residues. Germline V gene sequence: CDR1 DFQATT, CDR2 SNEGSKA (reference sequence). Unmatched junction bases numbered 7, after V lost 6 bases and J lost 13 bases.

This clone occurred a few times. V usage is TRBV13 and J usage is TRBJ2-1; TRBD2 matches at 7 bases. V lost 5 bases to trimming and J lost 7 bases; unmatched junction nucleotides: 17. Germline CDR1 and CDR2: PRHDT and FYEKMQ (reference sequence). This CDR3 is built from 17 residues. For the CDR3, the DNA is TGTGCCAGCAGCCGTGCCGGAGCGGGGAGAGGGGTGAATGAGCAGTTCTTC. It translates to CASSRAGAGRGVNEQFF. Using reference TRBV13 and TRBJ2-1 for the parts outside the CDR3, the full variable domain is AAGVIQSPRHLIKEKRETATLKCYPIPRHDTVYWYQQGPGQDPQFLISFYEKMQSDKGSIPDRFSAQQFSDYHSELNMSSLELGDSALYFCASSRAGAGRGVNEQFFGPGTRLTVL.

This chain joins TRBV5-5 and TRBJ2-7; D unresolved. V was shortened by 1 base and J by 1 base, with 9 bases between the two germline ends. This CDR3 spans 14 amino acids. From germline, CDR1 is SGHKS and CDR2 YYEKEE (reference sequence). The CDR3 region is CASSLSLVSYEQYF. Here the CDR3 DNA reads TGTGCCAGCAGCTTGTCTCTAGTATCCTACGAGCAGTACTTC.

This clone was found a few times. Mismatch with germline at one junction end may stem from a read error. This chain joins TRBV7-8 and TRBJ2-6; TRBD1 might be the D (5 bases). The CDR3 loop spans 14 amino acids. Looked up from germline, CDR1 is SGHVS and CDR2 is FQNEAQ. The CDR3 nucleotides read TGTGCCAGCAGCCAATTCTCTGGGGCCAACGGCCTGACTTTC. Protein: CASSQFSGANGLTF.

The rearrangement joins TRBV20-1 to TRBJ1-2, with D possibly matching TRBD1 (5 bases). CDR1 DFQATT and CDR2 SNEGSKA come from the germline V gene (reference sequence). The CDR3 loop spans 10 amino acids. Between the trimmed V and J ends, which lost 6 bases and 8 bases, there was a span of 10 bases. The CDR3 DNA is TGCAGTGCGCCAGGGTCCGGCTACACCTTC. Translated, it gives CSAPGSGYTF.

The J gene is TRBJ2-2, the V gene TRBV9; D gene ambiguous. CDR1 and CDR2 from the germline V gene are SGDLS and YYNGEE. Deletions cut 0 bases from V and 5 bases from J, with 5 bases between. This CDR3 region has 13 residues. The CDR3 bases are TGTGCCAGCAGCGTAGATCTAACCGGGGAGCTGTTTTTT. Translated: CASSVDLTGELFF.